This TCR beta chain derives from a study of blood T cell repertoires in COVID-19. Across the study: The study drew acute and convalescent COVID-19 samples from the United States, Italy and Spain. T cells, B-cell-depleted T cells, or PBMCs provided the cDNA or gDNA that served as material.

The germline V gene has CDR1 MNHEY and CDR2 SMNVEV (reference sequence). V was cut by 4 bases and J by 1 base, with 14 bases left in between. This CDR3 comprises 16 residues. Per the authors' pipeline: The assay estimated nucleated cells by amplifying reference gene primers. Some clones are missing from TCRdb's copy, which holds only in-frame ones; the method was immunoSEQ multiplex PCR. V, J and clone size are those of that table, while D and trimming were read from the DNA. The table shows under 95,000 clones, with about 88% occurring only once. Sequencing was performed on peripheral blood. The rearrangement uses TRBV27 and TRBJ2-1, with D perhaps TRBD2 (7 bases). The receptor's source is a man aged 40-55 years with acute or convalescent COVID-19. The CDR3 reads CASSSQGGTSYNEQFF. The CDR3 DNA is TGTGCCAGCAGTTCACAGGGAGGGACTTCCTACAATGAGCAGTTCTTC.